This is a list of T cell receptor beta chains from one sample in a study of T cells in Graves' hyperthyroidism and ophthalmopathy. TCRdb re-called the multiplex PCR reads through MiXCR, storing one row per CDR3 protein. The sample yields roughly 260,000 distinct CDR3 sequences, roughly 15% seen once. The sequenced sample was blood. These receptors came from a woman aged 40 to 50 with Graves' hyperthyroidism that later progressed to Graves' ophthalmopathy. CDR3s include the opening cysteine and the closing phenylalanine or tryptophan. Each record gives: J gene, V gene, D gene, clone size, CDR3 DNA, CDR3 protein. D genes are given only for firm matches. Expanded clones get a size class; other rows say once, few or many, or leave the size out.

TRBJ1-6	TRBV4-2	TRBD1	many	TGTGCCAGCAGTGTCGGGGACAGAAATAATTCACCCCTCCACTTT	CASSVGDRNNSPLHF
TRBJ1-1	TRBV27	NA	many	TGTGCCAGCAGTTTGAATGGGGGCACTGAAGCTTTCTTT	CASSLNGGTEAFF
TRBJ1-1	TRBV2	TRBD1	NA	TGTGCCAGCAGATGGGACAGCATGAACACTGAAGCTTTCTTT	CASRWDSMNTEAFF
TRBJ2-2	TRBV7-9	TRBD1	many	TGTGCCAGCAGGCAAAACAGGGGGGACGGCACCGGGGAGCTGTTTTTT	CASRQNRGDGTGELFF
TRBJ2-6	TRBV7-3	NA	many	TGTGCCAGCAGCTTAATGAGTGGGACCTCTGGGGCCAACGTCCTGACTTTC	CASSLMSGTSGANVLTF
TRBJ1-3	TRBV28	NA	many	TGTGCCAGCGGTTTCGGTTACACCATATATTTT	CASGFGYTIYF
TRBJ1-2	TRBV19	NA	many	TGTGCCAGTAGTATCGGATCCGGGACCCGTGGCTACACCTTC	CASSIGSGTRGYTF
TRBJ2-2	TRBV19	NA	many	TGTGCCAGTAGTTCCGTGCAGGGAAGGTCCGGGGAGCTGTTTTTT	CASSSVQGRSGELFF
TRBJ2-3	TRBV20-1	NA	NA	TGCAGTGCTTGGGGTAGGAGACGGGATACGCAGTATTTT	CSAWGRRRDTQYF
TRBJ2-1	TRBV7-9	NA	many	TGTGCCAGCAGCTTAGTTGGGGAAAGCTCCTACAATGAGCAGTTCTTC	CASSLVGESSYNEQFF
TRBJ2-1	TRBV20-1	TRBD2	NA	TGCAGTGCTACTAGCGGAAATTACAATGAGCAGTTCTTC	CSATSGNYNEQFF
TRBJ2-7	TRBV18	NA	many	TGTGCCAGCTCACCATGGGCAGGGACCTACGAGCAGTACTTC	CASSPWAGTYEQYF
TRBJ2-1	TRBV28	NA	NA	TGTGCCAGCAGCCCCCGGCGAGATGGCCCTTCCTACAATGAGCAGTTCTTC	CASSPRRDGPSYNEQFF
TRBJ2-7	TRBV20-1	TRBD2	few	TGCAGTGCCGATTCCGGGACTAAAGCCTACGAGCAGTACTTC	CSADSGTKAYEQYF
TRBJ2-7	TRBV6-1	NA	NA	TGTGCCAGCAGGAGGGGGGGGGAGGGTGTCTACGAGCAGTACTTC	CASRRGGEGVYEQYF
TRBJ2-1	TRBV20-1	TRBD2	few	TGCAGTGCTAGAGAACTAGCGGGAGCCAATGAGCAGTTCTTC	CSARELAGANEQFF
TRBJ2-7	TRBV12-3/TRBV12-4	TRBD1	NA	TGTGCCAGCAGTTTAGGTATAGGACAGGGCTACGAGCAGTACTTC	CASSLGIGQGYEQYF
TRBJ2-1	TRBV24-1	TRBD2	many	TGTGCCACCAGTGGATTAGCGGGTCCTTTCGATGAGCAGTTCTTC	CATSGLAGPFDEQFF
TRBJ2-7	TRBV19	NA	NA	TGTGCCAGTAGTATTGGGAGCGGAGGCTCCTACGAGCAGTACTTC	CASSIGSGGSYEQYF
TRBJ1-5	TRBV20-1	NA	many	TGCAGTGCTAGAGTGGGGCGGGATCAGCCCCAGCATTTT	CSARVGRDQPQHF
TRBJ1-5	TRBV10-3	NA	many	TGTGCCATCAGTGAAGGGGGGGATCAGCCCCAGCATTTT	CAISEGGDQPQHF
TRBJ2-3	TRBV15	NA	many	TGTGCCACCGCCAGGGGGGGGATCACAGATACGCAGTATTTT	CATARGGITDTQYF
TRBJ1-5	TRBV28	NA	many	TGTGCCAGCAGACCATGGGGGGCAGGAGATAGCAATCAGCCCCAGCATTTT	CASRPWGAGDSNQPQHF
TRBJ2-7	TRBV5-1	NA	many	TGCGCCAGCAGCTTCCATAGCTCCTACGAGCAGTACTTC	CASSFHSSYEQYF
TRBJ2-7	TRBV5-1	NA	many	TGCGCCAGCAGCTTGACTTGGGACCACGACTCCTACGAGCAGTACTTC	CASSLTWDHDSYEQYF
TRBJ2-7	TRBV20-1	TRBD2	many	TGCAGTGCTAGAGGCGCAACAGCGGGAGAAGACGAGCAGTACTTC	CSARGATAGEDEQYF
TRBJ2-5	TRBV2	NA	NA	TGTGCCAGCAGTCCAACCGGGGGGCTCCAAGAGACCCAGTACTTC	CASSPTGGLQETQYF
TRBJ2-2	TRBV12-3/TRBV12-4	NA	many	TGTGCCAGCAGTTTAAATGCTAACACCGGGGAGCTGTTTTTT	CASSLNANTGELFF
TRBJ2-7	TRBV30	NA	many	TGTGCCTGGAGTGTAAGGCAAGACGAGCAGTACTTC	CAWSVRQDEQYF
TRBJ2-7	TRBV9	NA	many	TGTGCCAGCAGCGTAGATATGGGCGGCTACGAGCAGTACTTC	CASSVDMGGYEQYF
TRBJ2-2	TRBV6-1	TRBD1	many	TGTGCCAGCAGTTGCGCGACAGGGGACTTCACCGGGGAGCTGTTTTTT	CASSCATGDFTGELFF
TRBJ1-5	TRBV14	NA	few	TGTGCCAGCAGCCAATCAGGGAATCAGCCCCAGCATTTT	CASSQSGNQPQHF